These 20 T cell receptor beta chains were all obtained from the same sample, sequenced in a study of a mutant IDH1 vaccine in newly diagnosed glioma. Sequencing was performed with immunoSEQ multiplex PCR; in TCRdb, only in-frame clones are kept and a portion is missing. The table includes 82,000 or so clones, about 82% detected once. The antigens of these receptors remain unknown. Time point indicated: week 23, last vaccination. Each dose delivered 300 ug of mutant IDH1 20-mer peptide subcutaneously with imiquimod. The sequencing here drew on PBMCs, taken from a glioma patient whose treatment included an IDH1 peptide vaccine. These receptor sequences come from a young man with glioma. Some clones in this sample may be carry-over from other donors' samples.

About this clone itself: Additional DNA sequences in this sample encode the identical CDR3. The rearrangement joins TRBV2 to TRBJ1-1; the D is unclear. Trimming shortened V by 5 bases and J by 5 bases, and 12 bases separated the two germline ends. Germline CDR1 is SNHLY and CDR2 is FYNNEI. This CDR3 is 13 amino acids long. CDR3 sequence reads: CASSSGSGTEAFF. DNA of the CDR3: TGTGCCAGCAGTTCTGGGTCGGGAACTGAAGCTTTCTTT.

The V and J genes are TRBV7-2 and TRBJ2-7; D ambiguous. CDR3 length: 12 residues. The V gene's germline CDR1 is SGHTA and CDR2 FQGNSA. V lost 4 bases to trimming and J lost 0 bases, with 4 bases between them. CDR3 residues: CASSSSSYEQYF. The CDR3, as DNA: TGTGCCAGCAGCTCGAGCTCCTACGAGCAGTACTTC.

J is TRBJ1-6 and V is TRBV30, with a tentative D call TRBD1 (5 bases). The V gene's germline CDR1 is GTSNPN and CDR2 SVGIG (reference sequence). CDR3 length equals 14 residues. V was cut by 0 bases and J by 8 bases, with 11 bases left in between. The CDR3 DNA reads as TGTGCCTGGAGTGTATGGGGACGAGATTCACCCCTCCACTTT. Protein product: CAWSVWGRDSPLHF.

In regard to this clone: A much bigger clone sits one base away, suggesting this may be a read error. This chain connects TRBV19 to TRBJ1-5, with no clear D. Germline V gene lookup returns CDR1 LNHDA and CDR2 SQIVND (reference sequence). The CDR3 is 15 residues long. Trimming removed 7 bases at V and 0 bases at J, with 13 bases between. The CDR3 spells CASIPGSYSNQPQHF. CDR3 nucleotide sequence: TGTGCCAGTATTCCGGGATCCTATAGCAATCAGCCCCAGCATTTT.

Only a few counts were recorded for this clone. Here the CDR3 DNA reads TGTGCCAGCTCCAGGGGTAGCTCCTATAATTCACCCCTCCACTTT. This gives the protein CASSRGSSYNSPLHF. The chain joins TRBV18 to TRBJ1-6, with D possibly being TRBD1 (6 bases). V lost 6 bases, J lost 0 bases, and 9 bases lay in between. CDR1 and CDR2 (germline): KGHSH, LQKENI. This CDR3 is 15 amino acids long.

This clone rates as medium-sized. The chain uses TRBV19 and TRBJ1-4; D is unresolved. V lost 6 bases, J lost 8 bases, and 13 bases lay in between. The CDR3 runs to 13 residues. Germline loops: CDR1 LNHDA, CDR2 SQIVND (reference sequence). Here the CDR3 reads CASSIGRGEKLFF. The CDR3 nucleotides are TGTGCCAGTAGCATCGGGAGAGGAGAAAAACTGTTTTTT.

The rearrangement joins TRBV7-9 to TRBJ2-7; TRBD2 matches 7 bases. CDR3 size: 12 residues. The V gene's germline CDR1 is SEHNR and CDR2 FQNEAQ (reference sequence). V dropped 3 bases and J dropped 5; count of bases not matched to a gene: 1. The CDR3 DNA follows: TGTGCCAGCAGCTTGGGGACTAACGAGCAGTACTTC. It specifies CASSLGTNEQYF.

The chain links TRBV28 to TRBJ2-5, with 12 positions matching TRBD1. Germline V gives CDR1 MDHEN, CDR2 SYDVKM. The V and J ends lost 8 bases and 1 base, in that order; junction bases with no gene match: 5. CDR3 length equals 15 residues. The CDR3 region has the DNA TGTGCCAGCGGGGGGACAGGGGGCTTCCAAGAGACCCAGTACTTC. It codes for CASGGTGGFQETQYF.

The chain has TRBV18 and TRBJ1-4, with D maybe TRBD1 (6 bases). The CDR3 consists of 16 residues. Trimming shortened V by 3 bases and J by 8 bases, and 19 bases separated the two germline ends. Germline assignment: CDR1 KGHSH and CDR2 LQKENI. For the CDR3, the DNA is TGTGCCAGCTCACCTTCCTCGACAGGTGGAGAGGAAAAACTGTTTTTT. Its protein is CASSPSSTGGEEKLFF.

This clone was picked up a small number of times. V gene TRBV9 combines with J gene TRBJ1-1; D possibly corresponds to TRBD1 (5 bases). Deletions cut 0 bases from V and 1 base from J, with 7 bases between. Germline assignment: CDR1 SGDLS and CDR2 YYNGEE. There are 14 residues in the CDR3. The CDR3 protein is CASSVDGGNTEAFF. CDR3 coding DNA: TGTGCCAGCAGCGTAGATGGGGGGAACACTGAAGCTTTCTTT.

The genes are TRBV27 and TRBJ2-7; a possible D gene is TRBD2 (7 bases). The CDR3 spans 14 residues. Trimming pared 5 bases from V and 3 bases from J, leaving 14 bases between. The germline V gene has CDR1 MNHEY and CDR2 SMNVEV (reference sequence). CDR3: CASSMAGAHYEQYF. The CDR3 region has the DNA TGTGCCAGCAGTATGGCGGGGGCCCACTACGAGCAGTACTTC.

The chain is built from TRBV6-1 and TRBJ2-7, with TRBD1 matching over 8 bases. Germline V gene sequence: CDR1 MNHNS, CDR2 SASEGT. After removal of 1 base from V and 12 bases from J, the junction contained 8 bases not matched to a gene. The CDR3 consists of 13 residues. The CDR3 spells CASSEERATGGYF. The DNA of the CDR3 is TGTGCCAGCAGTGAAGAAAGGGCCACAGGGGGGTACTTC.

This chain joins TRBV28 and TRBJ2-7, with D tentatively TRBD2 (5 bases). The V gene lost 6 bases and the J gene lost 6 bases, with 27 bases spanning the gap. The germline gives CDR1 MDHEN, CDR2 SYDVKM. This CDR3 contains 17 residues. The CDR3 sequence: CASSPPTRTSLPAEQYF. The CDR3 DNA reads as TGTGCCAGCAGCCCTCCGACCCGAACTAGTCTCCCCGCCGAGCAGTACTTC.

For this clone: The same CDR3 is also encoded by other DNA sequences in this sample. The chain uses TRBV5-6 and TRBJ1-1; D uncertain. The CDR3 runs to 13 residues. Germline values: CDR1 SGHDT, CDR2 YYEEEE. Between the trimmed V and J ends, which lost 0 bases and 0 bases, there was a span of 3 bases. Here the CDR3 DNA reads TGTGCCAGCAGCTTGGAAGTGAACACTGAAGCTTTCTTT. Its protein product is CASSLEVNTEAFF.

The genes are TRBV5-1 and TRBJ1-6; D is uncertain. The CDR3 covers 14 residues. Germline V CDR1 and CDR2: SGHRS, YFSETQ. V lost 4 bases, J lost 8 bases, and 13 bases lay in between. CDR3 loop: CASSHGVQDSPLHF. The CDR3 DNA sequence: TGCGCCAGCAGCCACGGCGTTCAGGATTCACCCCTCCACTTT.

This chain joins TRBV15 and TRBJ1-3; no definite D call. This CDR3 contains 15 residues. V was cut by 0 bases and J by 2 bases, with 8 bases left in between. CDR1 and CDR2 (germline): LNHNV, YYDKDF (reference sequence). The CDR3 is CATSRDRTTGNTIYF. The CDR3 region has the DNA TGTGCCACCAGCAGAGACCGGACTACTGGAAACACCATATATTTT. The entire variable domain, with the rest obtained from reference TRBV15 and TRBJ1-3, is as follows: DAMVIQNPRYQVTQFGKPVTLSCSQTLNHNVMYWYQQKSSQAPKLLFHYYDKDFNNEADTPDNFQSRRPNTSFCFLDIRSPGLGDTAMYLCATSRDRTTGNTIYFGEGSWLTVV.

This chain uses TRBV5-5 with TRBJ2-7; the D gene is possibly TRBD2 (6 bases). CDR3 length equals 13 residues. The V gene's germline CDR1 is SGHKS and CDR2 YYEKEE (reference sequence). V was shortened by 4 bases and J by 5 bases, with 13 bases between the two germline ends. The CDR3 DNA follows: TGTGCCAGCAGCCCGGGGGTCGGAGACGAGCAGTACTTC. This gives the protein CASSPGVGDEQYF.

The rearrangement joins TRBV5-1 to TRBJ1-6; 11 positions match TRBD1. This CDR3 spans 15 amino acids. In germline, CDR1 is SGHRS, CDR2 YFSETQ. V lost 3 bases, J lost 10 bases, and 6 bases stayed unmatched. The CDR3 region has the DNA TGCGCCAGCAGCTATTGGACAGGGGGCGAATCACCCCTCCACTTT. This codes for CASSYWTGGESPLHF.

The CDR3 DNA reads as TGTGCCAGTAGCATCAGGGGGATTGGCAATCAGCCCCAGCATTTT. Its protein is CASSIRGIGNQPQHF. V is TRBV19 and J is TRBJ1-5; 7 positions agree with TRBD1. After removal of 6 bases from V and 2 bases from J, the junction contained 7 bases not matched to a gene. There are 15 residues in the CDR3. CDR1 and CDR2 from the germline V gene are LNHDA and SQIVND (reference sequence).

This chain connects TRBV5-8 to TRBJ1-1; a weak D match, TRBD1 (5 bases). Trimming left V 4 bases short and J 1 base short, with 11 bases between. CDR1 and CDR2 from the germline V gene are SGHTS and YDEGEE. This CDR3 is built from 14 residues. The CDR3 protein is CASSPTDRNTEAFF. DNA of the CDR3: TGTGCCAGCAGCCCGACCGACAGGAACACTGAAGCTTTCTTT.